These T cell receptor beta chains were read from a single sample in a study of cytomegalovirus exposure and HLA in healthy donors. The protocol was immunoSEQ multiplex PCR, while the TCRdb copy is restricted to in-frame clones and leaves out a portion. The sample consists of over 110,000 clones, approximately 86% of them appearing once. The material sequenced was PBMCs. These receptors were collected from a man aged 18-30 years in good health and CMV-seropositive. The CDR3 runs from the conserved cysteine through the conserved F or W. Each record gives: V gene, D gene, J gene, clone size, CDR3 protein, CDR3 DNA. D genes are given only for firm matches. Rows may omit the clone size; those that give it use once, few, many or a size class.

v_gene: TRBV6-1; d_gene: .; j_gene: TRBJ1-2; abundance: .; CDR3aa: CASSIAGSGYTF; CDR3nt: TGTGCCAGCAGCATCGCAGGGTCTGGCTACACCTTC
v_gene: TRBV15; d_gene: TRBD1; j_gene: TRBJ2-4; abundance: .; CDR3aa: CATSIRGQKTKNIQYF; CDR3nt: TGTGCCACCAGCATCAGGGGGCAAAAAACCAAAAACATTCAGTACTTC
v_gene: TRBV21-1; d_gene: .; j_gene: TRBJ2-7; abundance: .; CDR3aa: CASSPKRQGEAYEQYF; CDR3nt: TGTGCCAGCAGCCCAAAGAGGCAGGGTGAGGCCTACGAGCAGTACTTC
v_gene: TRBV11-2; d_gene: TRBD1; j_gene: TRBJ1-3; abundance: .; CDR3aa: CASSSYEIQGDGNTIYF; CDR3nt: TGTGCCAGCAGCTCATACGAAATTCAGGGGGACGGAAACACCATATATTTT
v_gene: TRBV7-9; d_gene: .; j_gene: TRBJ1-1; abundance: .; CDR3aa: CASSAQTTTTEAFF; CDR3nt: TGTGCCAGCAGCGCACAGACTACTACGACTGAAGCTTTCTTT
v_gene: TRBV30; d_gene: TRBD2; j_gene: TRBJ2-2; abundance: .; CDR3aa: CAWSGLARLAGELFF; CDR3nt: TGTGCCTGGAGTGGACTAGCGAGATTGGCCGGGGAGCTGTTTTTT
v_gene: TRBV7-8; d_gene: TRBD1; j_gene: TRBJ1-1; abundance: .; CDR3aa: CASSSDRDTEAFF; CDR3nt: TGTGCCAGCAGCTCGGACAGGGACACTGAAGCTTTCTTT
v_gene: TRBV19; d_gene: TRBD1; j_gene: TRBJ2-7; abundance: .; CDR3aa: CASSPTLTGTVPYEQYF; CDR3nt: TGTGCCAGTAGTCCGACTCTCACCGGGACAGTCCCCTACGAGCAGTACTTC
v_gene: TRBV18; d_gene: TRBD2; j_gene: TRBJ2-7; abundance: .; CDR3aa: CASSPTLGLAGATYEQYF; CDR3nt: TGTGCCAGCTCACCAACCCTAGGACTAGCGGGGGCCACCTACGAGCAGTACTTC
v_gene: TRBV2; d_gene: TRBD1; j_gene: TRBJ1-3; abundance: .; CDR3aa: CASSEGQGWLSGNTIYF; CDR3nt: TGTGCCAGCAGTGAAGGACAGGGCTGGCTATCAGGAAACACCATATATTTT
v_gene: TRBV9; d_gene: TRBD2; j_gene: TRBJ2-7; abundance: .; CDR3aa: CASSYGSGMSDEQYF; CDR3nt: TGTGCCAGCAGTTATGGGAGCGGGATGAGCGACGAGCAGTACTTC
v_gene: TRBV11-3; d_gene: TRBD2; j_gene: TRBJ2-3; abundance: .; CDR3aa: CASSPLLAGGIHTQYF; CDR3nt: TGTGCCAGCAGCCCCCTTCTGGCGGGAGGAATTCATACGCAGTATTTT
v_gene: TRBV6-5; d_gene: .; j_gene: TRBJ1-1; abundance: few; CDR3aa: CASKWTAEAFF; CDR3nt: TGTGCCAGCAAGTGGACAGCTGAAGCTTTCTTT
v_gene: TRBV4-1; d_gene: TRBD1; j_gene: TRBJ1-2; abundance: .; CDR3aa: CASSLDLINRGRRGGYTF; CDR3nt: TGCGCCAGCAGCCTGGACCTTATAAACAGGGGGCGTCGCGGGGGCTACACCTTC
v_gene: TRBV6-1; d_gene: TRBD1; j_gene: TRBJ2-7; abundance: .; CDR3aa: CASSARTGSSYEQYF; CDR3nt: TGTGCCAGCAGTGCCCGGACAGGGAGCTCCTACGAGCAGTACTTC
v_gene: TRBV19; d_gene: .; j_gene: TRBJ1-3; abundance: .; CDR3aa: CASSISSGNTIYF; CDR3nt: TGTGCCAGTAGTATCAGTTCTGGAAACACCATATATTTT
v_gene: TRBV29-1; d_gene: .; j_gene: TRBJ1-2; abundance: .; CDR3aa: CSVPLGGHGYTF; CDR3nt: TGCAGCGTCCCTCTCGGGGGGCACGGCTACACCTTC
v_gene: TRBV2; d_gene: .; j_gene: TRBJ2-7; abundance: .; CDR3aa: CATKGKGHYEQYF; CDR3nt: TGTGCCACCAAGGGGAAGGGGCACTACGAGCAGTACTTC
v_gene: TRBV5-4; d_gene: .; j_gene: TRBJ2-7; abundance: .; CDR3aa: CASSYGGTTSYEQYF; CDR3nt: TGTGCCAGCAGTTACGGGGGGACAACCTCCTACGAGCAGTACTTC
v_gene: TRBV5-1; d_gene: TRBD1; j_gene: TRBJ1-2; abundance: .; CDR3aa: CASSRDRESNYGYTF; CDR3nt: TGCGCCAGCAGCCGAGACAGGGAGTCTAACTATGGCTACACCTTC
v_gene: TRBV10-2; d_gene: TRBD2; j_gene: TRBJ2-7; abundance: .; CDR3aa: CASKSGSYEQYF; CDR3nt: TGCGCCAGCAAGAGCGGGAGTTACGAGCAGTACTTC
v_gene: TRBV19; d_gene: TRBD2; j_gene: TRBJ2-1; abundance: .; CDR3aa: CASSISLSGGGAMYNEQFF; CDR3nt: TGTGCCAGTAGTATAAGCCTCTCGGGGGGGGGAGCGATGTACAATGAGCAGTTCTTC
v_gene: TRBV5-5; d_gene: .; j_gene: TRBJ1-1; abundance: .; CDR3aa: CASSFTGIGPEAFF; CDR3nt: TGTGCCAGCAGCTTTACAGGGATTGGCCCTGAAGCTTTCTTT
v_gene: TRBV25-1; d_gene: TRBD1; j_gene: TRBJ2-7; abundance: few; CDR3aa: CASSDRGTYEQYF; CDR3nt: TGTGCCAGCAGTGACAGGGGGACCTACGAGCAGTACTTC
v_gene: TRBV2; d_gene: .; j_gene: TRBJ2-3; abundance: .; CDR3aa: CASSEEGVTVTDTQYF; CDR3nt: TGTGCCAGCAGTGAAGAGGGGGTAACGGTCACAGATACGCAGTATTTT
v_gene: TRBV10-3; d_gene: .; j_gene: TRBJ1-5; abundance: .; CDR3aa: CATRREYSNQPQHF; CDR3nt: TGTGCCACGAGGCGGGAATATAGCAATCAGCCCCAGCATTTT
v_gene: TRBV27; d_gene: TRBD1; j_gene: TRBJ2-1; abundance: .; CDR3aa: CASTFTAGGDEQFF; CDR3nt: TGTGCCAGCACCTTTACGGCAGGGGGCGATGAGCAGTTCTTC
v_gene: TRBV5-8; d_gene: TRBD2; j_gene: TRBJ2-3; abundance: .; CDR3aa: CASSLPASGKDTQYF; CDR3nt: TGTGCCAGCAGCTTGCCTGCTAGCGGGAAAGATACGCAGTATTTT
v_gene: TRBV2; d_gene: TRBD2; j_gene: TRBJ2-7; abundance: .; CDR3aa: CASSGGGFSYEQYF; CDR3nt: TGTGCCAGCAGTGGGGGGGGTTTCTCCTACGAGCAGTACTTC
v_gene: TRBV18; d_gene: .; j_gene: TRBJ2-7; abundance: .; CDR3aa: CASSPLSGQSYEQYF; CDR3nt: TGTGCCAGCTCACCACTCTCTGGACAGTCCTACGAGCAGTACTTC
v_gene: TRBV28; d_gene: TRBD1; j_gene: TRBJ1-2; abundance: .; CDR3aa: CASRSTTGARGGYTF; CDR3nt: TGTGCCAGCAGATCTACGACAGGGGCTAGGGGTGGCTACACCTTC
v_gene: TRBV5-6; d_gene: TRBD2; j_gene: TRBJ2-5; abundance: .; CDR3aa: CASSLLAGGSGIQYF; CDR3nt: TGTGCCAGCAGCTTACTAGCGGGGGGCTCGGGAATCCAGTACTTC
v_gene: TRBV27; d_gene: .; j_gene: TRBJ2-7; abundance: .; CDR3aa: CASRQGTYYEQYF; CDR3nt: TGTGCCAGCAGGCAGGGAACCTACTACGAGCAGTACTTC
v_gene: TRBV19; d_gene: TRBD1; j_gene: TRBJ2-2; abundance: .; CDR3aa: CASSISGGTGELFF; CDR3nt: TGTGCCAGTAGTATATCAGGGGGCACCGGGGAGCTGTTTTTT
v_gene: TRBV14; d_gene: TRBD2; j_gene: TRBJ2-1; abundance: .; CDR3aa: CASSPRLAGYEQFF; CDR3nt: TGTGCCAGCAGCCCCCGGCTAGCGGGGTATGAGCAGTTCTTC
v_gene: TRBV28; d_gene: TRBD1; j_gene: TRBJ1-5; abundance: once; CDR3aa: CASRPGQGGQPQHF; CDR3nt: TGTGCCAGCAGGCCCGGACAGGGCGGGCAGCCCCAGCATTTT
v_gene: TRBV19; d_gene: TRBD2; j_gene: TRBJ2-3; abundance: .; CDR3aa: CASSERGADTQYF; CDR3nt: TGTGCCAGTTCTGAGCGGGGGGCAGATACGCAGTATTTT
v_gene: TRBV29-1; d_gene: TRBD1; j_gene: TRBJ2-7; abundance: .; CDR3aa: CSVTGQGHYEQYF; CDR3nt: TGCAGCGTGACGGGACAGGGGCACTACGAGCAGTACTTC
v_gene: TRBV5-1; d_gene: .; j_gene: TRBJ2-3; abundance: .; CDR3aa: CASRPPPAGPITDTQYF; CDR3nt: TGCGCCAGCCGACCTCCCCCGGCGGGCCCTATCACAGATACGCAGTATTTT
v_gene: TRBV5-1; d_gene: .; j_gene: TRBJ2-3; abundance: once; CDR3aa: CASSLGGFDTDTQYF; CDR3nt: TGCGCCAGCAGCTTGGGAGGCTTTGACACAGATACGCAGTATTTT
v_gene: TRBV4-2; d_gene: TRBD2; j_gene: TRBJ2-3; abundance: .; CDR3aa: CASSLSSGLAGADTQYF; CDR3nt: TGTGCCAGCAGCCTTTCGTCCGGGCTAGCGGGAGCAGATACGCAGTATTTT
v_gene: TRBV27; d_gene: .; j_gene: TRBJ1-2; abundance: .; CDR3aa: CASSFGGSSGYTF; CDR3nt: TGTGCCAGCAGTTTTGGGGGCAGCAGTGGCTACACCTTC
v_gene: TRBV5-5; d_gene: TRBD1; j_gene: TRBJ1-5; abundance: .; CDR3aa: CASSSGTGTTRGNQPQHF; CDR3nt: TGTGCCAGCAGCTCCGGGACAGGGACGACACGAGGCAATCAGCCCCAGCATTTT
v_gene: TRBV19; d_gene: .; j_gene: TRBJ1-6; abundance: .; CDR3aa: CASSIAGGPNSPLHF; CDR3nt: TGTGCCAGTAGTATAGCGGGGGGTCCGAATTCACCCCTCCACTTT
v_gene: TRBV7-6; d_gene: .; j_gene: TRBJ2-5; abundance: .; CDR3aa: CASSSDLLGETQYF; CDR3nt: TGTGCCAGCAGCTCGGACTTGTTGGGGGAGACCCAGTACTTC
v_gene: TRBV25-1; d_gene: TRBD1; j_gene: TRBJ2-2; abundance: .; CDR3aa: CASSERQGARGGELFF; CDR3nt: TGTGCCAGCAGTGAGCGACAGGGGGCGCGTGGCGGGGAGCTGTTTTTT
v_gene: TRBV2; d_gene: TRBD1; j_gene: TRBJ2-2; abundance: few; CDR3aa: CASRGSTGWNTGELFF; CDR3nt: TGTGCCAGCAGAGGGTCGACAGGGTGGAACACCGGGGAGCTGTTTTTT
v_gene: TRBV18; d_gene: .; j_gene: TRBJ1-1; abundance: .; CDR3aa: CASSAGKGHTEAFF; CDR3nt: TGTGCCAGCTCAGCCGGGAAGGGCCACACTGAAGCTTTCTTT
v_gene: TRBV7-9; d_gene: .; j_gene: TRBJ2-2; abundance: .; CDR3aa: CASSTRTGELFF; CDR3nt: TGTGCCAGCAGCACTCGGACCGGGGAGCTGTTTTTT
v_gene: TRBV11-2; d_gene: .; j_gene: TRBJ2-7; abundance: .; CDR3aa: CASSLEAGWTYEQYF; CDR3nt: TGTGCCAGCAGCTTAGAGGCAGGTTGGACTTACGAGCAGTACTTC
v_gene: TRBV7-8; d_gene: TRBD1; j_gene: TRBJ2-7; abundance: .; CDR3aa: CASSPMAGGPYEQYF; CDR3nt: TGTGCCAGCAGCCCTATGGCAGGGGGTCCTTACGAGCAGTACTTC
v_gene: TRBV11-2; d_gene: .; j_gene: TRBJ2-4; abundance: .; CDR3aa: CASSLVGQRGNIQYF; CDR3nt: TGTGCCAGCAGCTTAGTTGGTCAAAGGGGCAACATTCAGTACTTC